This TCR beta chain comes out of a study of naive and memory T cell subsets. Study-wide findings and caveats: Over 85% of naive TCR sequences appeared only once, unlike memory subsets. Clonotypes here are unpaired alpha or beta chain sequences. A few larger clonotypes appeared in naive repertoires, especially CD8, possibly memory cells re-expressing CD45RA. Activation and differentiation may alter RNA-based TCR counts.

Two oligonucleotides, mixed equimolar, formed the beta constant-region primer covering TRBC1 and TRBC2. Ligated cDNA was amplified by four rounds of PCR with nested alpha and beta constant-region primers and SP2. An oligonucleotide with the SP2 primer and a 12-nucleotide UMI was ligated to the cDNA 3' end. In TCRdb, the UMI-ligation and nested PCR reads were re-called with MiXCR into one record per CDR3 protein. The sample comprises roughly 100,000 distinct CDR3 sequences, about 14% of which are singletons, and 2.8% rests with the top ten. Comments on this clonotype: As yet, its antigen is unknown.

Trimming removed 6 bases from V and 11 bases from J; junction bases left unmatched: 8. The length of the CDR3 is 12 residues. The chain has TRBV12-3 or TRBV12-4 and TRBJ1-1; 8 positions match TRBD1. Material: naive CD8+ T cells from blood. This receptor was identified in a human donor in good health. The CDR3 nucleotides read TGTGCCAGCAGACTTCCCAGACAGGGGGCTTTCTTT. It translates to CASRLPRQGAFF.